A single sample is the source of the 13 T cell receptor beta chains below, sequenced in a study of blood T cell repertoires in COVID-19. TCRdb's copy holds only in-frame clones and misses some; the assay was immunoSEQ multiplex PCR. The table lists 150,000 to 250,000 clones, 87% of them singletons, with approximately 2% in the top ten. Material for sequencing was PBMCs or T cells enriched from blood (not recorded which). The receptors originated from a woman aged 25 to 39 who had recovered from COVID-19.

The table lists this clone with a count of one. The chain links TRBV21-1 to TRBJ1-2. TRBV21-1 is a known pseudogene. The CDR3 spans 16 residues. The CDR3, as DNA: TGTGCCAGCAGCTCCCCGGGGGGCAGGGCTGCCGATGGCTACACCTTC. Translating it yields CASSSPGGRAADGYTF.

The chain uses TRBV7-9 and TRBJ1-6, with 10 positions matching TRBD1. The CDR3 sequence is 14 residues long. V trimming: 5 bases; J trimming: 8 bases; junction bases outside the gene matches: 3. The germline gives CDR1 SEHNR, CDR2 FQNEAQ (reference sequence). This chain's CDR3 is CASSRQGADSPLHF. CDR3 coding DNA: TGTGCCAGCAGCCGACAGGGGGCGGATTCACCCCTCCACTTT.

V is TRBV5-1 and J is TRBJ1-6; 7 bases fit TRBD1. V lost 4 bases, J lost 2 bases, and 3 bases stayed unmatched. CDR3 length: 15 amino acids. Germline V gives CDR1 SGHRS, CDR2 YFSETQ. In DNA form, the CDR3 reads TGCGCCAGCAGCCCTACAGGGGCCTATAATTCACCCCTCCACTTT. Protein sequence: CASSPTGAYNSPLHF.

The CDR3 bases are TGTGCCAGCAGCACGACAGGGGTTTCCGCCACTGAAGCTTTCTTT. The encoded protein is CASSTTGVSATEAFF. This chain links TRBV11-3 with TRBJ1-1, with 8 positions matching TRBD1. The CDR3 length is 15 residues. Looked up from germline, CDR1 is SGHNT and CDR2 is YENEEA. J was trimmed by 4 bases and V by 5 bases; bases with no gene match: 9.

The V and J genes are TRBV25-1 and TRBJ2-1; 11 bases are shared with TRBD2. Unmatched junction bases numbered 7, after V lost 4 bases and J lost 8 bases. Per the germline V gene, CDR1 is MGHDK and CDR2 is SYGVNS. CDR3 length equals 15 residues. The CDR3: CASSGGSGRADEQFF. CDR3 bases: TGTGCCAGCAGTGGAGGTAGCGGGAGGGCGGATGAGCAGTTCTTC.

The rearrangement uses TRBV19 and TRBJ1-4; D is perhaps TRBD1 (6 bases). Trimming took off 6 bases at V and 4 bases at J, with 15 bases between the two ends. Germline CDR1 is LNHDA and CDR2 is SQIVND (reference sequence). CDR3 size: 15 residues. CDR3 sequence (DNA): TGTGCCAGTAGCCTCCGGACAGACTATAATGAAAAACTGTTTTTT. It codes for CASSLRTDYNEKLFF.

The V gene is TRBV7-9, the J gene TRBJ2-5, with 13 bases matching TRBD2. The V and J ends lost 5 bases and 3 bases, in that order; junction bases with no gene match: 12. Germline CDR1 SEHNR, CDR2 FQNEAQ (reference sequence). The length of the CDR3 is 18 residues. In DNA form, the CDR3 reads TGTGCCAGCAGCCCGCTAAGGACTAGCGGGGGTCAGGAAGAGACCCAGTACTTC. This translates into CASSPLRTSGGQEETQYF.

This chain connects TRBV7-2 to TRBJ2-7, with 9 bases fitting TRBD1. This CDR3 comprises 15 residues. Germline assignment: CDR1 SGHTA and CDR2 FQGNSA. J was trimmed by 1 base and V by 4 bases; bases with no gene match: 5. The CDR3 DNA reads TGTGCCAGCAGCTGGGCCGGGACAGGGTCCTACGAGCAGTACTTC. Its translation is CASSWAGTGSYEQYF. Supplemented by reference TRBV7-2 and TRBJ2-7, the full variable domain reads GAGVSQSPSNKVTEKGKDVELRCDPISGHTALYWYRQSLGQGLEFLIYFQGNSAPDKSGLPSDRFSAERTGGSVSTLTIQRTQQEDSAVYLCASSWAGTGSYEQYFGPGTRLTVT.

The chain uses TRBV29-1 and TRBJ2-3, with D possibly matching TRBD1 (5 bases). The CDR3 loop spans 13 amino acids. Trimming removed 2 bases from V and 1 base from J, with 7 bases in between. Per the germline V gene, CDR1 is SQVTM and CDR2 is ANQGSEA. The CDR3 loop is CSVEFRGTDTQYF. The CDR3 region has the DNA TGCAGCGTTGAATTCAGGGGCACAGATACGCAGTATTTT.

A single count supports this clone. The CDR3 DNA reads as TGTGCCAGCAGTTTCCGTCAGTTCTATGGCTACACCTTC. Translated, it gives CASSFRQFYGYTF. The chain uses TRBV27 and TRBJ1-2; D remains ambiguous. Trimming took 3 bases from V and 4 from J, leaving 9 bases between them. Germline loops: CDR1 MNHEY, CDR2 SMNVEV (reference sequence). CDR3 length: 13 amino acids.

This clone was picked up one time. The CDR3 loop reads CASSQVTGGRSPLHF. DNA for the CDR3: TGCGCCAGCAGCCAAGTAACAGGGGGGCGGTCACCCCTCCACTTT. The chain employs TRBV4-3 and TRBJ1-6; 8 bases are shared with TRBD1. V lost 1 base to trimming and J lost 10 bases; unmatched junction nucleotides: 6. This CDR3 comprises 15 residues. CDR1 and CDR2 from the germline V gene are LGHNA and YSLEER.

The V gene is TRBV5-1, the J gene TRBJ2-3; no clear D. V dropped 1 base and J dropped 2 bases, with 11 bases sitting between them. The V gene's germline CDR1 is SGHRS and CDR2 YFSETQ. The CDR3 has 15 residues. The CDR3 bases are TGCGCCAGCAGCTTGTTAGCCTCAAACACAGATACGCAGTATTTT. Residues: CASSLLASNTDTQYF. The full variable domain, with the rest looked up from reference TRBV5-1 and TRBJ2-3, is KAGVTQTPRYLIKTRGQQVTLSCSPISGHRSVSWYQQTPGQGLQFLFEYFSETQRNKGNFPGRFSGRQFSNSRSEMNVSTLELGDSALYLCASSLLASNTDTQYFGPGTRLTVL.

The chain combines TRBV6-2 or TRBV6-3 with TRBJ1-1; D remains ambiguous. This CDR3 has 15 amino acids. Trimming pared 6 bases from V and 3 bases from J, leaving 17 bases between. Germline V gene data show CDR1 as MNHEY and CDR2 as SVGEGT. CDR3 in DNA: TGTGCCAGCAGCTCCGCCCTGGAACGGGACACTGAAGCTTTCTTT. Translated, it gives CASSSALERDTEAFF.